This T cell receptor delta chain was documented in a study of γδ T cells in repeated Plasmodium falciparum infection. Both TRG and TRD chains were sequenced from each sorted sample. TCRdb re-called clones from the multiplex PCR reads using CATT. The table lists 90,000 or so delta-chain clones, 0.9% to 1% of them singletons. Findings and caveats of the study: Malian children's Vdelta2-negative repertoires appeared more expanded and less diverse than Australians'. Over time and infection, Vgamma9/Vdelta2+ repertoires remained highly stable and polyclonal.

Bulk repertoires came from Vgamma9/Vdelta2+ or Vdelta2-negative gammadelta T cells flow-sorted from PBMC. This clone appeared many times. Its specificity is unknown. TCRdb records a much larger clone's protein for this DNA, with a difference at residue 4 that likely arises from a read error; the protein given is the translation of the DNA. The CDR3 consists of 19 residues. The germline gives CDR1 GEAIGNYY, CDR2 EKD. The V call is TRDV2, the J call TRDJ1, with 12 positions matching TRDD3. In the absence of a J gene in TCRdb, the DNA was matched to germline to assign it here. The sequenced sample consisted of gamma-delta T cells from blood. The receptor's source is a pool of human donors (malaria-infected and uninfected, not separated). CDR3 in DNA: TGTGCCTGTGGCACCCTGCCTCCTGGGGGATACGGAAGCACCGATAAACTCATCTTT. It translates to CACGTLPPGGYGSTDKLIF.